This T cell receptor (beta chain) was recovered during a study of T cell responses to AZD1222 COVID-19 vaccine. Study-level information: Pooling of second doses given at about 4 or about 12 weeks was done.

As concerns this clone: The antigen remains unidentified.

Notes on the study in general: The study sampled repertoires only after the peak T cell response.

Generated by immunoSEQ multiplex PCR, the TCRdb table keeps only in-frame clones and is missing some. The sample carries around 92,000 clones, under 95% recorded once. The germline CDR1 and CDR2 sequences are KGHSH and LQKENI. V dropped 5 bases and J dropped 7 bases, with 5 bases sitting between them. This CDR3 region has 11 residues. The chain joins TRBV18 to TRBJ1-4; the D is unclear. The receptor's source is an adult in good health. The sample consisted of peripheral blood, taken on day 0 of AZD1222 vaccination. In DNA, the CDR3 is TGTGCCAGCTCAACCCGTGAAAAACTGTTTTTT. Its protein product is CASSTREKLFF.